A single sample is the source of the 20 T cell receptor beta chains below, sequenced in a study of molecular identifiers for immune sequencing clone quantification. Each CDR3 protein gets one entry after TCRdb re-called the PCR reads with MiXCR. The table records 85,000 to 100,000 distinct CDR3 sequences, approximately 22% of them present only once. The source material was naive CD8+ T cells from blood, with Jurkat cell RNA spiked in. Subset reported: FACS-sorted CD8+CD4-CCR7+CD45RA+ naive T cells. The receptors shown here come from a human donor in good health. Some libraries in this study had Jurkat cell RNA spiked in.

The chain employs TRBV27 and TRBJ1-4; D might be TRBD1 (6 bases). This CDR3 is 16 amino acids long. CDR1 MNHEY and CDR2 SMNVEV come from the germline V gene (reference sequence). Trimming removed 4 bases at V and 8 bases at J, with 20 bases between. CDR3 in DNA: TGTGCCAGCAGTTCCCTCCGCCCGAGGGGGGGGGAAAAACTGTTTTTT. Protein product: CASSSLRPRGGEKLFF.

In its sample, this clonotype was seen many times. The chain couples TRBV7-9 to TRBJ1-2; a weak D match, TRBD1 (5 bases). The V gene lost 1 base and the J gene lost 5 bases, with 14 bases spanning the gap. Germline-derived CDR1 and CDR2 are SEHNR and FQNEAQ (reference sequence). The CDR3 loop spans 15 amino acids. In DNA, the CDR3 is TGTGCCAGCAGCTTAGAGGGACCCACCCTTTATGGCTACACCTTC. Protein: CASSLEGPTLYGYTF. The variable domain in full, completed from reference TRBV7-9 and TRBJ1-2, reads DTGVSQNPRHKITKRGQNVTFRCDPISEHNRLYWYRQTLGQGPEFLTYFQNEAQLEKSRLLSDRFSAERPKGSFSTLEIQRTEQGDSAMYLCASSLEGPTLYGYTFGSGTRLTVV.

This clonotype was detected ten times or more. The chain has TRBV19 and TRBJ2-3; D unclear. The germline V and J ends were trimmed by 5 bases and 6 bases, with 21 bases remaining between them. CDR1 and CDR2 (germline): LNHDA, SQIVND (reference sequence). This CDR3 contains 16 residues. CDR3 in DNA: TGTGCCAGTAGTTCGACCCTACTCCTGGCGGTTGATACGCAGTATTTT. This encodes CASSSTLLLAVDTQYF.

This clonotype was seen a handful of times. V usage is TRBV20-1 and J usage is TRBJ2-1, with D possibly being TRBD2 (6 bases). Trimming cost V 5 bases and J 5 bases, with 25 bases left between them. Germline V gene data show CDR1 as DFQATT and CDR2 as SNEGSKA (reference sequence). There are 17 residues in the CDR3. DNA for the CDR3: TGCAGTGCTTTCGATGTCGGAGCTAAGCGGGTAAACAATGAGCAGTTCTTC. Encoded protein: CSAFDVGAKRVNNEQFF.

The table lists this clonotype with many counts. V and J are TRBV13 and TRBJ2-2; D is perhaps TRBD2 (5 bases). The germline CDR1 and CDR2 sequences are PRHDT and FYEKMQ (reference sequence). Trimming shortened V by 5 bases and J by 2 bases, and 12 bases separated the two germline ends. The CDR3 runs 15 residues. The DNA of the CDR3 is TGTGCCAGCAGCCCCCGGGATACCAACACCGGGGAGCTGTTTTTT. Translated: CASSPRDTNTGELFF.

In this sample, this clonotype turned up a few times. The chain couples TRBV29-1 to TRBJ2-7; 8 nucleotides align to TRBD1. CDR1 and CDR2 from the germline V gene are SQVTM and ANQGSEA. V shed 2 bases and J 0 bases; nucleotides not matched to a gene: 3. The CDR3 extends over 14 amino acids. CDR3 DNA sequence: TGCAGCGTTGAATCTACAGGGGGCTCCTACGAGCAGTACTTC. Its protein product is CSVESTGGSYEQYF.

Remarks on this clonotype: One end of the junction is discordant with germline, which a read error may explain. The chain couples TRBV6-5 to TRBJ2-5, with 9 bases fitting TRBD2. Germline CDR1 is MNHEY and CDR2 is SVGAGI. The length of the CDR3 is 16 residues. CDR3 DNA: TGTGCCAGCAGTTACGGGCGGGCTAGCGGGAAAGAGTCCCAGTACTTC. As protein: CASSYGRASGKESQYF.

Concerning this clonotype itself: This sequence may be a read error, since a much larger clone differs from it by one base. V gene TRBV29-1 combines with J gene TRBJ2-5; 7 bases match TRBD1. Germline V gives CDR1 SQVTM, CDR2 ANQGSEA. The CDR3 totals 14 residues. The CDR3 DNA reads TGCGGCGTTGAACCTACAGGGGCTCCAGAGACCCAGTACTTC. Translating it yields CGVEPTGAPETQYF.

In this sample, this clonotype turned up many times. The genes are TRBV27 and TRBJ1-1, with D possibly being TRBD1 (5 bases). Germline CDR1 reads MNHEY; CDR2 reads SMNVEV (reference sequence). The CDR3 contains 14 residues. V lost 3 bases and J lost 4, with 12 bases in between. The CDR3 DNA reads as TGTGCCAGCAGTTTCGCAGGGAGGGCCACTGAAGCTTTCTTT. Amino acids: CASSFAGRATEAFF.

This clonotype showed up many times. As DNA, the CDR3 is TGTGCCAGCAACCCCGGACTAGCGCAGGATACGCAGTATTTT. As protein: CASNPGLAQDTQYF. V usage is TRBV3-1 and J usage is TRBJ2-3; the match to TRBD2 covers 9 bases. The length of the CDR3 is 14 residues. The V gene's germline CDR1 is LGHDT and CDR2 YNNKEL (reference sequence). With 7 bases clipped from V and 6 bases from J, the junction kept 8 bases outside the gene matches.

This clonotype was detected only a few times. This rearrangement joins TRBV7-9 to TRBJ2-5, with TRBD1 matching 11 bases. The germline V gene encodes CDR1 SEHNR and CDR2 FQNEAQ (reference sequence). With 5 bases clipped from V and 4 bases from J, the junction kept 6 bases outside the gene matches. The length of the CDR3 is 15 residues. The CDR3 here is CASSTSGQGAETQYF. The CDR3 region has the DNA TGTGCCAGCAGCACCTCAGGACAGGGGGCAGAGACCCAGTACTTC.

CDR3 sequence: CASSPNSYNEQFF. In DNA form, the CDR3 reads TGTGCCAGCAGTCCAAACTCTTACAATGAGCAGTTCTTC. The chain uses TRBV28 and TRBJ2-1; D is undetermined. Trimming shortened V by 5 bases and J by 4 bases, and 9 bases separated the two germline ends. This CDR3 spans 13 amino acids. Germline V gives CDR1 MDHEN, CDR2 SYDVKM.

This clonotype turned up a few times. One end of the junction fails to match germline, which may point to a read error. The chain carries TRBV6-1 and TRBJ1-3, with no clear D. The CDR3 is 11 residues long. Germline V gene sequence: CDR1 MNHNS, CDR2 SASEGT. The chain's CDR3 is CASSEIIGLDF. The CDR3 DNA follows: TGTGCCAGCAGTGAAATTATCGGTTTGGATTTT.

In its sample, this clonotype was seen many times. The gene calls are TRBV5-4 and TRBJ1-1, with D uncertain. Trimming left V 7 bases short and J 8 bases short, with 12 bases between. Germline V gene sequence: CDR1 SGHNT, CDR2 YYREEE (reference sequence). The CDR3 contains 11 residues. In DNA, the CDR3 is TGTGCCAGCGGTACTGTGGGAGAAGCTTTCTTT. Translating it yields CASGTVGEAFF.

Ten or more counts support this clonotype. This chain links TRBV19 with TRBJ1-1; D ambiguous. The V and J ends lost 10 bases and 1 base respectively, with 22 bases between them. Germline CDR1 LNHDA, CDR2 SQIVND (reference sequence). There are 16 residues in the CDR3. CDR3: CAKYTKPPRSNTEAFF. Here the CDR3 DNA reads TGTGCCAAGTATACCAAACCCCCTCGATCGAACACTGAAGCTTTCTTT.

This clonotype was seen ten or more times. The chain links TRBV2 to TRBJ2-3; no clear D. The V gene lost 4 bases and the J gene lost 5 bases, with 10 bases spanning the gap. The CDR3 contains 13 residues. Germline V gene data show CDR1 as SNHLY and CDR2 as FYNNEI. Here the CDR3 DNA reads TGTGCCAGCAGTGGTTGGAATCGAGATACGCAGTATTTT. It translates to CASSGWNRDTQYF. The variable domain in full, completed from reference TRBV2 and TRBJ2-3, reads EPEVTQTPSHQVTQMGQEVILRCVPISNHLYFYWYRQILGQKVEFLVSFYNNEISEKSEIFDDQFSVERPDGSNFTLKIRSTKLEDSAMYFCASSGWNRDTQYFGPGTRLTVL.

The table lists this clonotype with many counts. The chain links TRBV12-3 or TRBV12-4 to TRBJ2-3, with D perhaps TRBD1 (6 bases). V shed 3 bases and J shed 4 bases, with 11 bases lying between them. The CDR3 spans 14 residues. The CDR3 loop reads CASSFQGWADTQYF. The CDR3 bases are TGTGCCAGCAGTTTTCAGGGGTGGGCAGATACGCAGTATTTT.

This clonotype was detected many times. The rearrangement links TRBV5-5 to TRBJ2-7, with D possibly called TRBD1 or TRBD2 (5 bases each). The CDR3 runs to 14 residues. The germline V gene has CDR1 SGHKS and CDR2 YYEKEE (reference sequence). With 5 bases removed from V and 0 bases from J, the gap between germline ends came to 12 bases. The CDR3 sequence is CASSLGPGSYEQYF. In DNA, the CDR3 is TGTGCCAGCAGTCTGGGACCGGGCTCCTACGAGCAGTACTTC.

This clonotype was observed at least ten times. The chain carries TRBV19 and TRBJ2-4, with a weak D call TRBD2 (5 bases). Per the germline V gene, CDR1 is LNHDA and CDR2 is SQIVND (reference sequence). This CDR3 is 16 amino acids long. V was cut by 3 bases and J by 0 bases, with 12 bases left in between. The CDR3 protein is CASSIDGGAAKNIQYF. The CDR3 nucleotides are TGTGCCAGTAGTATTGATGGAGGCGCAGCCAAAAACATTCAGTACTTC.

The J gene is TRBJ2-7, the V gene TRBV6-5, with D possibly matching TRBD2 (5 bases). V was clipped by 3 bases and J by 2 bases, with 17 bases between them. Germline V gene lookup returns CDR1 MNHEY and CDR2 SVGAGI. This CDR3 contains 16 residues. CDR3 amino acids: CASSYSAGELAYEQYF. CDR3 in DNA: TGTGCCAGCAGTTATAGCGCTGGAGAACTCGCCTACGAGCAGTACTTC.